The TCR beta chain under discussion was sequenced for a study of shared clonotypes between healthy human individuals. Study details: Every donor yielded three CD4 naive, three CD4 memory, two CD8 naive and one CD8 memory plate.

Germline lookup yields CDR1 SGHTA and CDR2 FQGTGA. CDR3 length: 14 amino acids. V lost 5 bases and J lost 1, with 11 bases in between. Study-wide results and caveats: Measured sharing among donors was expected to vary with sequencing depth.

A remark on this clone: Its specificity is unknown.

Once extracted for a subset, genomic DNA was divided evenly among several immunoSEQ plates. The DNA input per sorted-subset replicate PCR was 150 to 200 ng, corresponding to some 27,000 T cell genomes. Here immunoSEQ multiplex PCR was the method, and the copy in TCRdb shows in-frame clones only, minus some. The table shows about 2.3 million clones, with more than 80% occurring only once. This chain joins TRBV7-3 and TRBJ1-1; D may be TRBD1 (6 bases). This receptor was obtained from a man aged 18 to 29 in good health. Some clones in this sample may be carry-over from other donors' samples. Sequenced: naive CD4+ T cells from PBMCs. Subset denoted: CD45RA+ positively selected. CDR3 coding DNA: TGTGCCAGCAGCCGGGGGGCAGAGAACACTGAAGCTTTCTTT. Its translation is CASSRGAENTEAFF.